These 4 T cell receptor beta chains share one sample of origin, sequenced in a study of response to subunit inactivated influenza vaccine. TCRdb redid the calling of the RT-PCR reads with MiXCR, one entry per CDR3 protein. The table includes around 650,000 distinct CDR3 sequences, around 14% detected once. The sample was PBMCs from blood, taken 11 to 12 days after vaccination. All receptors derive from a man aged 50 to 60 who received an inactivated influenza vaccine.

The chain employs TRBV7-8 and TRBJ2-7; D is uncertain. Germline V gene sequence: CDR1 SGHVS, CDR2 FQNEAQ. Trimming cost V 1 base and J 0 bases, with 10 bases left between them. The CDR3 has 15 amino acids. CDR3 bases: TGTGCCAGCAGCTTAGTTTCGCGAAACTCCTACGAGCAGTACTTC. Translating it yields CASSLVSRNSYEQYF.

This clonotype was picked up a small number of times. The chain has TRBV28 and TRBJ2-7; 8 positions match TRBD1. V dropped 6 bases and J dropped 0; count of bases not matched to a gene: 7. CDR1 and CDR2 from the germline V gene are MDHEN and SYDVKM. The CDR3 is 15 amino acids. CDR3 amino acids: CASSDSGQVSYEQYF. The CDR3 nucleotides are TGTGCCAGCAGCGACTCGGGACAGGTCTCCTACGAGCAGTACTTC.

The sample holds a few counts of this clonotype. V and J are TRBV7-2 and TRBJ1-2; 10 bases are a match to TRBD1. This CDR3 comprises 15 residues. Germline-derived CDR1 and CDR2 are SGHTA and FQGNSA. Trimming took 5 bases from V and 2 from J; bases not matched to a gene: 5. CDR3 amino acids: CASSRQTGGNYGYTF. The CDR3 DNA is TGTGCCAGCAGCCGACAGACAGGGGGCAACTATGGCTACACCTTC. The full variable domain, with the rest looked up from reference TRBV7-2 and TRBJ1-2, is GAGVSQSPSNKVTEKGKDVELRCDPISGHTALYWYRQSLGQGLEFLIYFQGNSAPDKSGLPSDRFSAERTGGSVSTLTIQRTQQEDSAVYLCASSRQTGGNYGYTFGSGTRLTVV.

The J gene is TRBJ2-5, the V gene TRBV10-3; D possibly corresponds to TRBD1 (6 bases). V shed 5 bases and J shed 5 bases, with 12 bases lying between them. The CDR3 sequence is 13 residues long. Germline assignment: CDR1 ENHRY and CDR2 SYGVKD. CDR3: CAISSQGSETQYF. The CDR3 bases are TGTGCCATCAGTTCTCAGGGGTCGGAGACCCAGTACTTC.